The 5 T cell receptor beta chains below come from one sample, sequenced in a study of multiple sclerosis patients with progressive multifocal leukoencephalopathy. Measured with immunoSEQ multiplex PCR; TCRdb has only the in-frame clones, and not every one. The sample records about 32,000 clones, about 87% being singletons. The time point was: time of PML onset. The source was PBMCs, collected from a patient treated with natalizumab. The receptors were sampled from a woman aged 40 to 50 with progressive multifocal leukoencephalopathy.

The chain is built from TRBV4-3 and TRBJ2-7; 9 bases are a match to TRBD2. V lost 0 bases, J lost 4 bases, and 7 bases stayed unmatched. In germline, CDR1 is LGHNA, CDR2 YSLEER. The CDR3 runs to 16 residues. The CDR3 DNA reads TGCGCCAGCAGCCAAGATTCTCGCGGGAGGGGATACGAGCAGTACTTC. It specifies CASSQDSRGRGYEQYF.

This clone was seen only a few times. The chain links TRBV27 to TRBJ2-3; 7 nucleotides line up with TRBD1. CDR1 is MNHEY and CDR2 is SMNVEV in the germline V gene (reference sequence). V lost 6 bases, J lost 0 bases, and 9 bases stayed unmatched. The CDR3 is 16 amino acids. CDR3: CASRVGGGSSTDTQYF. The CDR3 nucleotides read TGTGCCAGCAGGGTAGGGGGCGGCTCTAGCACAGATACGCAGTATTTT.

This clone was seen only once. The CDR3 region has the DNA TGTGCCAGCACCGACAGGGTATCCTCACCCCTCCACTTT. This codes for CASTDRVSSPLHF. The V call is TRBV6-1, the J call TRBJ1-6, with 7 bases lining up with TRBD1. This CDR3 spans 13 amino acids. Per the germline V gene, CDR1 is MNHNS and CDR2 is SASEGT. V lost 7 bases, J lost 10 bases, and 7 bases stayed unmatched.

The CDR3 sequence: CASSFAGGEGGYTF. The DNA of the CDR3 is TGTGCCAGCAGCTTTGCGGGGGGCGAGGGTGGCTACACCTTC. This sequence joins TRBV5-4 and TRBJ1-2, with D possibly matching TRBD1 (6 bases). The germline V gene has CDR1 SGHNT and CDR2 YYREEE (reference sequence). The CDR3 is 14 residues long. V gave up 2 bases and J gave up 7 bases, with 15 bases separating them. Looking up the rest from reference TRBV5-4 and TRBJ1-2 gives the full variable domain: ETGVTQSPTHLIKTRGQQVTLRCSSQSGHNTVSWYQQALGQGPQFIFQYYREEENGRGNFPPRFSGLQFPNYSSELNVNALELDDSALYLCASSFAGGEGGYTFGSGTRLTVV.

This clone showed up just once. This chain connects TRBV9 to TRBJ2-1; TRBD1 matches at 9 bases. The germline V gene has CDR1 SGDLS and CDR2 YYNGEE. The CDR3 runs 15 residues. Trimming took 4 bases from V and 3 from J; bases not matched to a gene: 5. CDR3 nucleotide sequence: TGTGCCAGCAGCATCCGGGACAGGGACTACAATGAGCAGTTCTTC. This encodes CASSIRDRDYNEQFF.